The 28 T cell receptor beta chains below were found in one sample sequenced in a study of blood T cell repertoires in COVID-19. This table comes from immunoSEQ multiplex PCR, and its TCRdb copy is limited to in-frame clones, with some not included. The sample includes approximately 100,000 clones, about 86% of them seen just once. The sequenced sample consisted of PBMCs or T cells enriched from blood (not recorded which). These receptors were collected from a woman aged 50 to 60 who had recovered from COVID-19.

This sequence joins TRBV5-4 and TRBJ2-7; D is perhaps TRBD1 (5 bases). This CDR3 region has 13 residues. The V gene's germline CDR1 is SGHNT and CDR2 YYREEE (reference sequence). V was pared by 4 bases and J by 6 bases, with 14 bases between. This CDR3 is CASSIRPQGEQYF. CDR3 nucleotides: TGTGCCAGCAGCATTCGACCGCAGGGCGAGCAGTACTTC.

This clone has a single count. The chain uses TRBV2 and TRBJ1-1, with 7 nucleotides matching TRBD1. The V gene end was trimmed by 11 bases and the J gene end by 1 base; junction bases not matched to a gene: 4. The CDR3 spans 12 residues. The germline V gene encodes CDR1 SNHLY and CDR2 FYNNEI. DNA of the CDR3: TGTGCCGGCGGACAGGAGAACACTGAAGCTTTCTTT. Encoded protein: CAGGQENTEAFF.

The chain is built from TRBV19 and TRBJ2-1; TRBD1 is a possible D gene (5 bases). Germline CDR1 is LNHDA and CDR2 is SQIVND (reference sequence). The CDR3 is 13 amino acids. V lost 1 base and J 6 bases, leaving 7 bases between the germline ends. This chain's CDR3 is CASSIGDSNEQFF. The CDR3 bases are TGTGCCAGTAGTATAGGTGACAGCAATGAGCAGTTCTTC.

CDR3 sequence reads: CASRRPGLAGGPQETQYF. DNA of the CDR3: TGTGCCAGCAGGAGACCGGGACTAGCGGGAGGGCCCCAAGAGACCCAGTACTTC. The chain has TRBV27 and TRBJ2-5, with 16 nucleotides matching TRBD2. CDR1 is MNHEY and CDR2 is SMNVEV in the germline V gene (reference sequence). V was clipped by 6 bases and J by 1 base; unmatched bases: 8. This CDR3 spans 18 amino acids.

The genes are TRBV28 and TRBJ2-1, with D possibly being TRBD1 (6 bases). The V gene's germline CDR1 is MDHEN and CDR2 SYDVKM. With 8 bases removed from V and 6 bases from J, the gap between germline ends came to 14 bases. The CDR3 runs 13 residues. CDR3 protein: CASWDTSSNEQFF. Here the CDR3 DNA reads TGTGCCAGCTGGGACACCTCCAGCAATGAGCAGTTCTTC.

This clone was seen a handful of times. The V and J genes are TRBV19 and TRBJ2-7; the D gene is possibly TRBD2 (5 bases). CDR1 LNHDA and CDR2 SQIVND come from the germline V gene (reference sequence). The CDR3 covers 13 residues. Trimming took off 11 bases at V and 3 bases at J, with 17 bases between the two ends. DNA of the CDR3: TGTGCCGGGATCGTCGGGGTACACTACGAGCAGTACTTC. This codes for CAGIVGVHYEQYF.

The chain is built from TRBV7-2 and TRBJ1-3, with 7 bases identical to TRBD1. V shed 3 bases, J shed 2 bases, and the junction held 7 bases outside the gene matches. Germline V gene sequence: CDR1 SGHTA, CDR2 FQGNSA. The CDR3 runs to 16 residues. CDR3 sequence reads: CASSFFKGAPGNTIYF. DNA for the CDR3: TGTGCCAGCAGCTTTTTCAAGGGGGCTCCTGGAAACACCATATATTTT.

The chain joins TRBV6-1 to TRBJ2-1, with TRBD2 matching over 8 bases. This CDR3 spans 16 amino acids. Germline V gives CDR1 MNHNS, CDR2 SASEGT. Trimming took 2 bases from V and 8 from J; bases not matched to a gene: 11. For the CDR3, the DNA is TGTGCCAGCAGTGAATACGCGGGGGGAGCCTTGGATGAGCAGTTCTTC. Amino acids: CASSEYAGGALDEQFF.

The V call is TRBV5-8, the J call TRBJ1-2, with D perhaps matching TRBD1 (6 bases). Germline V gene lookup returns CDR1 SGHTS and CDR2 YDEGEE. V gave up 5 bases and J gave up 5 bases, with 13 bases separating them. The CDR3 is 13 amino acids. The CDR3 nucleotides are TGTGCCAGCAGTCCCGACAGGACATATGGCTACACCTTC. Translating it yields CASSPDRTYGYTF.

The chain uses TRBV5-6 and TRBJ2-2, with D tentatively TRBD2 (6 bases). V was pared by 7 bases and J by 2 bases, with 15 bases between. CDR3 size: 15 residues. Germline values: CDR1 SGHDT, CDR2 YYEEEE. Written as DNA, the CDR3 is TGTGCCAGCTCCGGGGACGGGAGAAACACCGGGGAGCTGTTTTTT. Its translation is CASSGDGRNTGELFF.

This chain links TRBV19 with TRBJ2-3; TRBD2 matches at 9 bases. With V trimmed by 7 bases and J by 1 base, 9 bases remained unmatched. This CDR3 is 16 amino acids long. Germline lookup yields CDR1 LNHDA and CDR2 SQIVND (reference sequence). CDR3 sequence reads: CASTSHSGSRTDTQYF. The CDR3 coding sequence is TGTGCCAGTACCTCCCATAGCGGGAGCCGCACAGATACGCAGTATTTT.

The chain combines TRBV5-4 with TRBJ1-2; tentatively, D is TRBD1 (5 bases). The CDR3 has 14 residues. Germline values: CDR1 SGHNT, CDR2 YYREEE (reference sequence). Trimming stripped 4 bases from V and 4 bases from J, with 14 bases between. The CDR3 DNA reads TGTGCCAGCAGCCCCGACAGAGATCCCTATGGCTACACCTTC. This translates into CASSPDRDPYGYTF. Full variable domain (outside the CDR3, taken from reference TRBV5-4 and TRBJ1-2): ETGVTQSPTHLIKTRGQQVTLRCSSQSGHNTVSWYQQALGQGPQFIFQYYREEENGRGNFPPRFSGLQFPNYSSELNVNALELDDSALYLCASSPDRDPYGYTFGSGTRLTVV.

This CDR3 reads CASSVRGRETQYF. The CDR3 region has the DNA TGTGCCAGCAGCGTCCGGGGTAGGGAGACCCAGTACTTC. V usage is TRBV9 and J usage is TRBJ2-5; tentative D call: TRBD2 (5 bases). CDR1 is SGDLS, CDR2 YYNGEE, per germline. Trimming took 2 bases from V and 5 from J, leaving 10 bases between them. The CDR3 spans 13 residues.

This chain uses TRBV7-8 with TRBJ1-4; tentatively, D is TRBD1 (6 bases). From germline, CDR1 is SGHVS and CDR2 FQNEAQ. The CDR3 runs to 17 residues. The germline V and J ends were trimmed by 1 base and 1 base, with 13 bases remaining between them. CDR3 in amino acids: CASSLVAGVLTNEKLFF. Here the CDR3 DNA reads TGTGCCAGCAGCTTAGTGGCAGGGGTGCTAACTAATGAAAAACTGTTTTTT.

V is TRBV2 and J is TRBJ2-5; D uncertain. CDR1 and CDR2 from the germline V gene are SNHLY and FYNNEI. V was pared by 7 bases and J by 1 base, with 7 bases between. The CDR3 is made up of 12 amino acids. CDR3 sequence (DNA): TGTGCCAGCATTCGCGGCCAAGAGACCCAGTACTTC. This codes for CASIRGQETQYF.

V gene TRBV7-9 combines with J gene TRBJ2-1, with TRBD2 matching over 14 bases. The CDR3 covers 15 residues. The germline CDR1 and CDR2 sequences are SEHNR and FQNEAQ (reference sequence). V was clipped by 5 bases and J by 8 bases; unmatched bases: 5. The CDR3 reads CASSLGTSGSDEQFF. The CDR3 DNA sequence: TGTGCCAGCAGCCTCGGGACTAGCGGGAGTGATGAGCAGTTCTTC.

The chain recombines TRBV28 with TRBJ1-2; TRBD1 is a possible D gene (6 bases). This CDR3 has 16 amino acids. Trimming removed 6 bases at V and 0 bases at J, with 17 bases between. From germline, CDR1 is MDHEN and CDR2 SYDVKM. CDR3 DNA sequence: TGTGCCAGCAGCTCCGGGACACGAAGCGCTAACTATGGCTACACCTTC. The encoded protein is CASSSGTRSANYGYTF.

This rearrangement joins TRBV5-6 to TRBJ1-3; TRBD1 aligns across 7 bases. The CDR3 sequence is 17 residues long. V lost 4 bases to trimming and J lost 0 bases; unmatched junction nucleotides: 10. Germline-derived CDR1 and CDR2 are SGHDT and YYEEEE. Here the CDR3 reads CASSPGRTGHSGNTIYF. DNA of the CDR3: TGTGCCAGCAGCCCGGGTAGGACAGGCCACTCTGGAAACACCATATATTTT.

The chain recombines TRBV30 with TRBJ2-3; 8 bases align to TRBD2. Germline V gene lookup returns CDR1 GTSNPN and CDR2 SVGIG (reference sequence). CDR3 length: 13 amino acids. Trimming removed 6 bases from V and 1 base from J; junction bases left unmatched: 3. CDR3 DNA sequence: TGTGCCTGCGAACTAGCGGGCACAGATACGCAGTATTTT. As protein: CACELAGTDTQYF.

The J gene is TRBJ2-1, the V gene TRBV24-1, with a tentative D call TRBD2 (5 bases). This CDR3 region has 16 residues. CDR1 and CDR2 (germline): KGHDR, SFDVKD. The V end lost 4 bases, the J end lost 3 bases, and 15 bases lay between the germline ends. The CDR3 is CATSEPKKGGYNEQFF. In DNA, the CDR3 is TGTGCCACCAGTGAACCTAAAAAAGGAGGCTACAATGAGCAGTTCTTC.

The J gene is TRBJ2-7, the V gene TRBV5-1; 8 nucleotides align to TRBD2. Per germline, CDR1 SGHRS and CDR2 YFSETQ. The CDR3 totals 17 residues. J gave up 3 bases and V 1 base, and 12 bases lay outside the gene matches. In nucleotides, the CDR3 is TGCGCCAGCAGCTTGAAGGGCGGGGGGACCGGGAACTACGAGCAGTACTTC. Its protein product is CASSLKGGGTGNYEQYF.

In the case of this clone: One end of the junction does not line up with germline, which may come from a read error. This chain joins TRBV5-1 and TRBJ2-7; TRBD1 agrees at 9 bases. Looked up from germline, CDR1 is SGHRS and CDR2 is YFSETQ. The CDR3 is made up of 16 amino acids. DNA for the CDR3: TGCGCCAGCAGCTTCCCGGAGACAGGGGGTTCCTCCGAGCAGTACTTC. It specifies CASSFPETGGSSEQYF.

The chain recombines TRBV5-1 with TRBJ2-1; D perhaps matches TRBD1 (6 bases). Germline lookup yields CDR1 SGHRS and CDR2 YFSETQ. V lost 3 bases to trimming and J lost 1 base, with 8 bases between them. CDR3 length equals 14 residues. CDR3 region: CASSSGESYNEQFF. CDR3 nucleotides: TGCGCCAGCAGCTCAGGGGAGTCCTACAATGAGCAGTTCTTC.

The V call is TRBV24-1, the J call TRBJ1-5; D call uncertain. The germline V gene has CDR1 KGHDR and CDR2 SFDVKD. V was cut by 2 bases and J by 6 bases, with 4 bases left in between. This CDR3 is 12 amino acids long. CDR3 nucleotides: TGTGCCACCAGTGATTCGGGTCAGCCCCAGCATTTT. It yields the protein CATSDSGQPQHF.

V gene TRBV21-1 combines with J gene TRBJ1-2; no DNA check was done on the table's D call, TRBD1. TRBV21-1 is a pseudogene locus. CDR3 size: 13 residues. This CDR3 reads CASSKSTGEGYTF. CDR3 DNA sequence: TGTGCCAGCAGCAAATCGACAGGGGAAGGCTACACCTTC.

The V and J genes are TRBV7-3 and TRBJ2-2; the D gene is possibly TRBD2 (5 bases). This CDR3 contains 15 residues. The V end was cut by 0 bases, the J end by 5 bases, with 10 bases between. CDR1 is SGHTA and CDR2 is FQGTGA in the germline V gene. CDR3 nucleotide sequence: TGTGCCAGCAGCTTAACCGCGACTACTACCGGGGAGCTGTTTTTT. It specifies CASSLTATTTGELFF.

This rearrangement joins TRBV7-3 to TRBJ2-3, with 9 bases matching TRBD2. The CDR3 consists of 15 residues. With 6 bases clipped from V and 2 bases from J, the junction kept 6 bases outside the gene matches. From germline, CDR1 is SGHTA and CDR2 FQGTGA. Here the CDR3 DNA reads TGTGCCAGCAGTTCCGGGACTAGCAACACAGATACGCAGTATTTT. Translation gives CASSSGTSNTDTQYF. The whole variable domain, remainder taken from reference TRBV7-3 and TRBJ2-3, is GAGVSQTPSNKVTEKGKYVELRCDPISGHTALYWYRQSLGQGPEFLIYFQGTGAADDSGLPNDRFFAVRPEGSVSTLKIQRTERGDSAVYLCASSSGTSNTDTQYFGPGTRLTVL.

The chain links TRBV24-1 to TRBJ2-3; 9 nucleotides align to TRBD2. The CDR3 runs to 14 residues. J lost 10 bases, V lost 0 bases, and 4 bases had no gene match. Germline CDR1 reads KGHDR; CDR2 reads SFDVKD. As DNA, the CDR3 is TGTGCCACCAGTGATTTGAACGGCGGGAGGGCGCAGTATTTT. Translating gives CATSDLNGGRAQYF.